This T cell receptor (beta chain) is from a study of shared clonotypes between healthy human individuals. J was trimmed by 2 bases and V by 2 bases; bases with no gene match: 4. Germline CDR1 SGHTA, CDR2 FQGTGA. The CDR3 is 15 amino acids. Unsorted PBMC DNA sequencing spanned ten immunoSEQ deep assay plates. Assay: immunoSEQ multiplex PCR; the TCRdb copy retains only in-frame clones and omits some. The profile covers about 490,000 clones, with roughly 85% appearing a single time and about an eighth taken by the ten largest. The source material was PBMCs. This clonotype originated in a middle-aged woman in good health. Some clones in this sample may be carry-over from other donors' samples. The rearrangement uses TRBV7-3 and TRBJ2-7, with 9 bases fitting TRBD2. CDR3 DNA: TGTGCCAGCAGCTTAGCTAGCGGGGCAACCTACGAGCAGTACTTC. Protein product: CASSLASGATYEQYF.